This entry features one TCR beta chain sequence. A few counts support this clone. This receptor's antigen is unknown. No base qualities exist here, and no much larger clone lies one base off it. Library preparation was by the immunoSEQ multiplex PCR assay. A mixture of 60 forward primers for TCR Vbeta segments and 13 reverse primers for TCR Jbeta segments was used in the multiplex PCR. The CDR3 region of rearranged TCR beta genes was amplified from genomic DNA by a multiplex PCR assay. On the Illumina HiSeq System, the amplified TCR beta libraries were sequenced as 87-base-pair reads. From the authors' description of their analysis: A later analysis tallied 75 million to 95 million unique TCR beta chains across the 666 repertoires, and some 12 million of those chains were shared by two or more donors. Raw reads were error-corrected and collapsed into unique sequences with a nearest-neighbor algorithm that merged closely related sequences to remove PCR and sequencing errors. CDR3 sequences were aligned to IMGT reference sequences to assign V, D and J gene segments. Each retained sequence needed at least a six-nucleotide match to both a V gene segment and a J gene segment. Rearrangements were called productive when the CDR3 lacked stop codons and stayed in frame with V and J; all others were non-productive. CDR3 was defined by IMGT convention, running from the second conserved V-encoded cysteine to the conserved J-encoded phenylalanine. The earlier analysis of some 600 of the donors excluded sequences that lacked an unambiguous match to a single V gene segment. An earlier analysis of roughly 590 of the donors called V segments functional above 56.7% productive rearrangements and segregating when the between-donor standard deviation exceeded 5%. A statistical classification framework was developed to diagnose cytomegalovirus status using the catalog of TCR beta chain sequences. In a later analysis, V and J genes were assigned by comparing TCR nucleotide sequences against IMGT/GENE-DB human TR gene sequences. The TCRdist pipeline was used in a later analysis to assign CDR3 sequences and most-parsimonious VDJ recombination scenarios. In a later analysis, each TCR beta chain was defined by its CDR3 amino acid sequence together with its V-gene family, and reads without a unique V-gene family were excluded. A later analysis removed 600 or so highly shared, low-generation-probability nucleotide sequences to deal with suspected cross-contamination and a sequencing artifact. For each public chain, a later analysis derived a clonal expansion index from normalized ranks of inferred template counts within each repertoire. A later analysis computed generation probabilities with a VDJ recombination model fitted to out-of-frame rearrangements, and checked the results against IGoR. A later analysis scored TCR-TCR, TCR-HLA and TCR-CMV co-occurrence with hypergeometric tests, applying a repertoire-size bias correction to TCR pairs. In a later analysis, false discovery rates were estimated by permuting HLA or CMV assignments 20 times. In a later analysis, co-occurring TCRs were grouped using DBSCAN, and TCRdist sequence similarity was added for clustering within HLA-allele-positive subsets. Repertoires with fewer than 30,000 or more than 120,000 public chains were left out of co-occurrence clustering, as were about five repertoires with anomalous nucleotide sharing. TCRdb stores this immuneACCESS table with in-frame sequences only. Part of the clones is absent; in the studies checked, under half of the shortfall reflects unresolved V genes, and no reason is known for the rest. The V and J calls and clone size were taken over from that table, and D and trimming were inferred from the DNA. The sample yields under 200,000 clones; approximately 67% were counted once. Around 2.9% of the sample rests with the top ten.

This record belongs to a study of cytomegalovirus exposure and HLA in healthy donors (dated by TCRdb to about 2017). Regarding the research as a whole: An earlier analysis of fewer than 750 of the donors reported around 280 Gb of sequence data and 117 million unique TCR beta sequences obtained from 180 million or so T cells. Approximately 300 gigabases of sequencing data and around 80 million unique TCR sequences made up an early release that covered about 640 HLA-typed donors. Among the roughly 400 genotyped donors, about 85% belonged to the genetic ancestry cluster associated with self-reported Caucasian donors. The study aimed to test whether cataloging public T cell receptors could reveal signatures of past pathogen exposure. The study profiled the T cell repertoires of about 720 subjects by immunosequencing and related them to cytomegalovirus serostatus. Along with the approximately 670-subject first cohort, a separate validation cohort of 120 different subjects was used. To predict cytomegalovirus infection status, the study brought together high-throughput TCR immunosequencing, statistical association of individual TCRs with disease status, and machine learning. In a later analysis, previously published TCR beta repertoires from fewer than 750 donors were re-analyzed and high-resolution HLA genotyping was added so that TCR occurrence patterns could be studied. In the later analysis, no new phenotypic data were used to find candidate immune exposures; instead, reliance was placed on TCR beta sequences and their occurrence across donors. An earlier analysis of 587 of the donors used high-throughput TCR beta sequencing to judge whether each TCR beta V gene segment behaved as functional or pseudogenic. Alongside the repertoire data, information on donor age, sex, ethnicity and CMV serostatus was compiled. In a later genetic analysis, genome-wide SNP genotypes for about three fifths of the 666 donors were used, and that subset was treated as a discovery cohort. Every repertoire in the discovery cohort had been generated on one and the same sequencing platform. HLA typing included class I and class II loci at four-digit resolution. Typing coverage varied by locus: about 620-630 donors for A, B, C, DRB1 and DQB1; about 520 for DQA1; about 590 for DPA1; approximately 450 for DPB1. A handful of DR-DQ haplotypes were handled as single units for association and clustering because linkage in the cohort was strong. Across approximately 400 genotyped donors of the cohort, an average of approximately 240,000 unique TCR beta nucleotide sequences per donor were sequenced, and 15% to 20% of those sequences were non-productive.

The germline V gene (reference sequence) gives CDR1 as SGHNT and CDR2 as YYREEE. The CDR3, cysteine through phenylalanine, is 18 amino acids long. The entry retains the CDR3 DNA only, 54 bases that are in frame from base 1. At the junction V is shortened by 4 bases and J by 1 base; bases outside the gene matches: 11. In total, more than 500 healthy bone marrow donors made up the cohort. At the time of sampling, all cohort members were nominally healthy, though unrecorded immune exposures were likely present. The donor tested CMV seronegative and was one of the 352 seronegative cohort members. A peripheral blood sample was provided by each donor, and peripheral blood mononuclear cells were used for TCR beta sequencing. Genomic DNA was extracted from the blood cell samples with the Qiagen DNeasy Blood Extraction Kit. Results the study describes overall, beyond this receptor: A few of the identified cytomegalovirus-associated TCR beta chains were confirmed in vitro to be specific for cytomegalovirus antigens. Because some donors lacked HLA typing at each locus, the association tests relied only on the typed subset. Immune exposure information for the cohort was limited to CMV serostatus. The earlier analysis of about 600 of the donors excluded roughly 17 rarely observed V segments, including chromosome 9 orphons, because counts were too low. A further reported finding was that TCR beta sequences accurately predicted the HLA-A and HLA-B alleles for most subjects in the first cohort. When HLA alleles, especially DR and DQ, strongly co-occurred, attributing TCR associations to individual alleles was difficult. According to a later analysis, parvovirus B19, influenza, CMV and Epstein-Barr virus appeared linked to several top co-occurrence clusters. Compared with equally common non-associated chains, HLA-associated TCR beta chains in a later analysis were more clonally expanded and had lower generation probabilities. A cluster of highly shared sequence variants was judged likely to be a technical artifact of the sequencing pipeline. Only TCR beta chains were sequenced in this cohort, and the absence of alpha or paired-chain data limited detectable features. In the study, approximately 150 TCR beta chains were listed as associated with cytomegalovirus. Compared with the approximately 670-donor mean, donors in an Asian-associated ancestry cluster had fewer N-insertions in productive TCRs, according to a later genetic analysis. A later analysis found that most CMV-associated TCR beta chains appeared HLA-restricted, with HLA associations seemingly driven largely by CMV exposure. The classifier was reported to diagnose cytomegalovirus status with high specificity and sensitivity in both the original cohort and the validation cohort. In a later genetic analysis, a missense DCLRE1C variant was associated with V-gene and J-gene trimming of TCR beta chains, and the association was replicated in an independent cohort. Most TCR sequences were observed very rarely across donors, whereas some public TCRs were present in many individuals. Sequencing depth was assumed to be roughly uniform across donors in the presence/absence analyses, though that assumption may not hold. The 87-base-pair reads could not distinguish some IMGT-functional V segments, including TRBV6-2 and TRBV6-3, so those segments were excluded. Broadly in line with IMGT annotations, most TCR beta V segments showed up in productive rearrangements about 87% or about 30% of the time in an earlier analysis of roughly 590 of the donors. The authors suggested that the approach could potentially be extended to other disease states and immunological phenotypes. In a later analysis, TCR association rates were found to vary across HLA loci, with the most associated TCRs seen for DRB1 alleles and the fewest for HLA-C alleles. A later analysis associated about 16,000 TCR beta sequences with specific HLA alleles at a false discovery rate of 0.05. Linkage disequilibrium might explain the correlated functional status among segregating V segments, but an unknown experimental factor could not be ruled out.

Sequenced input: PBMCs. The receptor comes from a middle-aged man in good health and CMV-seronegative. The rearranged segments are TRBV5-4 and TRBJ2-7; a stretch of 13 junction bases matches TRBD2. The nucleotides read TGTGCCAGCAGCCCACCCGGACTAGCGGGAGTAGGTTCCTACGAGCAGTACTTC. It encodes CASSPPGLAGVGSYEQYF.